Sequencing of this T cell receptor (beta chain) was carried out in a study of blood T cells in healthy people across ages. The authors ran a second PCR of roughly 6 to 11 cycles using a sample-barcoded 5' primer and a J-beta primer mix. Every single cDNA molecule received a tag from a template-switch adaptor with 12 random nucleotides. Each of the samples gave a minimum of 2.5 million paired-end reads that contained CDR3. TCRdb analysed the 5' RACE reads with MiXCR anew, one entry per CDR3 protein. The sample yields 600,000 to 650,000 distinct CDR3 sequences, 58% seen once. Study conclusions and caveats: Among T cells, TCR beta diversity per million cells dropped roughly linearly as age rose.

Peripheral blood was drawn, ten milliliters per donor. As for this clonotype: The antigen is undetermined.

The sequence derives from a man aged 55-75 years in good health. Sequenced sample: blood.

CDR3 sequence (DNA): TGTGCCAGCAGTCAAGGGGCGTTCTATGGCTACACCTTC. Its protein product is CASSQGAFYGYTF. The rearrangement uses TRBV6-4 and TRBJ1-2; a possible D gene is TRBD1 (5 bases). This CDR3 has 13 residues. Trimming pared 5 bases from V and 4 bases from J, leaving 11 bases between. Germline V CDR1 and CDR2: MRHNA, SNTAGT.